This T cell receptor beta chain was profiled in a study of blood T cell repertoires in COVID-19. Turning to the study itself: The cDNA or gDNA used as material had been derived from T cells, B-cell-depleted T cells, or PBMCs.

The CDR3 totals 13 residues. J was trimmed by 10 bases and V by 6 bases; bases with no gene match: 9. Germline CDR1 is MDHEN and CDR2 is SYDVKM. In the original workflow: Estimates of nucleated cell counts were drawn from the amplification of reference gene primers. Here immunoSEQ multiplex PCR was the method, and the copy in TCRdb shows in-frame clones only, minus some. The DNA was the basis for D and trimming; V, J and clone size are from that table. The table shows around 250,000 clones, with 65% to 85% occurring only once. The gene calls are TRBV28 and TRBJ1-1; 9 bases are shared with TRBD1. Sequencing input: peripheral blood. The TCR was taken from an elderly man with acute or convalescent COVID-19. The CDR3, as DNA: TGTGCCAGCAGCCCGAGGACAGGGGTGGGAGCTTTCTTT. Amino acid sequence: CASSPRTGVGAFF.